These 12 T cell receptor beta chains were all obtained from the same sample, sequenced in a study of T-cell reconstitution after alpha-beta-depleted transplantation in children. The authors prepared the TCRbeta library with unique molecular identifiers. TCRdb reprocessed the PCR reads with MiXCR, giving one entry per CDR3 protein. Altogether approximately 420,000 distinct CDR3 sequences are present, approximately 10% being singletons, with the ten largest covering 4.5% to 6%. The sample here was PBMCs from the stem cell graft donor, taken from the stem cell graft. All receptors derive from a human donor who donated a stem cell graft to a child with acute myeloid leukemia.

There are a few counts of this clonotype. This chain joins TRBV12-3 or TRBV12-4 and TRBJ2-2, with D possibly called TRBD1 or TRBD2 (5 bases each). Trimming pared 6 bases from V and 0 bases from J, leaving 8 bases between. This CDR3 has 14 residues. The DNA of the CDR3 is TGTGCCAGCAGGGGGACCACGAACACCGGGGAGCTGTTTTTT. Amino acid sequence: CASRGTTNTGELFF.

The chain has TRBV5-1 and TRBJ1-3; 7 nucleotides line up with TRBD1. V trimming: 2 bases; J trimming: 2 bases; junction bases outside the gene matches: 4. Germline lookup yields CDR1 SGHRS and CDR2 YFSETQ. The CDR3 covers 15 residues. The CDR3 loop reads CASSLRQGAGNTIYF. The CDR3 nucleotides are TGCGCCAGCAGCTTAAGACAGGGAGCTGGAAACACCATATATTTT.

This clonotype was counted only a few times. J is TRBJ2-5 and V is TRBV29-1; 8 nucleotides match TRBD2. Germline CDR1 reads SQVTM; CDR2 reads ANQGSEA. The CDR3 spans 17 residues. After removal of 0 bases from V and 5 bases from J, the junction contained 14 bases not matched to a gene. CDR3 bases: TGCAGCGTTGAAGAGTTTCGAATAGCGGGACAAAGTGAGACCCAGTACTTC. Protein product: CSVEEFRIAGQSETQYF.

The chain uses TRBV10-3 and TRBJ1-5; 7 bases are shared with TRBD1. V lost 0 bases, J lost 1 base, and 0 bases stayed unmatched. CDR3 length: 15 residues. Per the germline V gene, CDR1 is ENHRY and CDR2 is SYGVKD. CDR3 bases: TGTGCCATCAGTGAGTCGGACAGGAGCAATCAGCCCCAGCATTTT. It specifies CAISESDRSNQPQHF.

The chain has TRBV28 and TRBJ1-5; possibly TRBD1 for D (6 bases). The CDR3 covers 14 residues. The V and J ends lost 10 bases and 1 base respectively, with 14 bases between them. Germline CDR1 is MDHEN and CDR2 is SYDVKM. DNA of the CDR3: TGTGCCACCGTAGGGGGGGCGAGCAATCAGCCCCAGCATTTT. This translates into CATVGGASNQPQHF. The full variable domain, rest sourced from reference TRBV28 and TRBJ1-5, is DVKVTQSSRYLVKRTGEKVFLECVQDMDHENMFWYRQDPGLGLRLIYFSYDVKMKEKGDIPEGYSVSREKKERFSLILESASTNQTSMYLCATVGGASNQPQHFGDGTRLSIL.

The V gene is TRBV20-1, the J gene TRBJ2-7; TRBD1 matches 8 bases. The germline V gene encodes CDR1 DFQATT and CDR2 SNEGSKA (reference sequence). The V gene end was trimmed by 4 bases and the J gene end by 5 bases; junction bases not matched to a gene: 7. The CDR3 spans 13 residues. CDR3 residues: CSANNRGENEQYF. The DNA of the CDR3 is TGCAGTGCTAACAACAGGGGGGAGAACGAGCAGTACTTC.

This clonotype was picked up a small number of times. This chain uses TRBV20-1 with TRBJ2-5, with 10 bases aligning to TRBD1. The CDR3 is 15 amino acids. Germline trimming cut 6 bases from V and 5 bases from J; bases unmatched to any gene: 12. CDR1 and CDR2 from the germline V gene are DFQATT and SNEGSKA (reference sequence). The chain's CDR3 is CSALKGQGFRETQYF. The CDR3 DNA sequence: TGCAGTGCCCTAAAGGGACAGGGGTTTCGGGAGACCCAGTACTTC.

The sample holds many counts of this clonotype. The gene calls are TRBV6-5 and TRBJ1-6; TRBD1 might be the D (5 bases). The germline CDR1 and CDR2 sequences are MNHEY and SVGAGI. The V and J ends lost 2 bases and 9 bases respectively, with 14 bases between them. The CDR3 spans 15 residues. CDR3 nucleotide sequence: TGTGCCAGCAGTTACATGGGCGGGGGAAGTTCACCCCTCCACTTT. It is translated as CASSYMGGGSSPLHF.

This clonotype was found a few times. The chain is built from TRBV7-9 and TRBJ2-7; D is perhaps TRBD1 or TRBD2 (5 bases each). The CDR3 covers 16 residues. Trimming removed 5 bases from V and 1 base from J, with 18 bases in between. CDR1 is SEHNR and CDR2 is FQNEAQ in the germline V gene (reference sequence). CDR3 loop: CASSPPERGGSYEQYF. The CDR3 bases are TGTGCCAGCAGCCCCCCCGAGAGGGGTGGATCCTACGAGCAGTACTTC.

The chain joins TRBV29-1 to TRBJ2-2; 8 bases map to TRBD2. Germline trimming cut 3 bases from V and 2 bases from J; bases unmatched to any gene: 5. CDR1 is SQVTM, CDR2 ANQGSEA, per germline. This CDR3 has 15 amino acids. The CDR3 spells CSVEGGGLNTGELFF. The CDR3 DNA follows: TGCAGCGTTGAGGGCGGGGGGCTTAACACCGGGGAGCTGTTTTTT.

This clonotype was found a few times. The chain recombines TRBV6-2 or TRBV6-3 with TRBJ2-1; 10 nucleotides align to TRBD2. This CDR3 is 21 amino acids long. J gave up 10 bases and V 0 bases, and 24 bases lay outside the gene matches. CDR1 is MNHEY and CDR2 is SVGEGT in the germline V gene. CDR3 sequence (DNA): TGTGCCAGCAGTTACTCGGTGACAGGGATTGGGCCTAGCGGGAGACAGAGGGAGCAGTTCTTC. It specifies CASSYSVTGIGPSGRQREQFF.

This sequence joins TRBV27 and TRBJ2-5, with TRBD1 matching over 8 bases. Trimming took 0 bases from V and 5 from J; bases not matched to a gene: 14. Germline values: CDR1 MNHEY, CDR2 SMNVEV (reference sequence). CDR3 length: 18 amino acids. CDR3 in DNA: TGTGCCAGCAGTTTATCGATCGCCCAGGGGGCTACGCGGGAGACCCAGTACTTC. This encodes CASSLSIAQGATRETQYF.